The 14 T cell receptor beta chains presented below share a single source sample, sequenced in a study of OX40 agonist ivuxolimab in advanced cancers. Some clones are missing from TCRdb's copy, which holds only in-frame ones; the method was immunoSEQ multiplex PCR. The sample contains 20,000 to 30,000 clones, roughly 90% of which appear only once. Sequenced here: CD4+ or CD8+ T cells sorted from blood, sampled in a trial of the OX40 agonist ivuxolimab. All receptors derive from an adult with an advanced solid tumor such as melanoma, head and neck, liver or kidney cancer.

CDR3 loop: CASSQDYIGNTQYF. In nucleotides, the CDR3 is TGTGCCAGCAGCCAAGATTATATTGGAAATACGCAGTATTTT. The V gene is TRBV14, the J gene TRBJ2-3; D not resolved. This CDR3 comprises 14 residues. Germline lookup yields CDR1 SGHDN and CDR2 FVKESK. With 0 bases removed from V and 7 bases from J, the gap between germline ends came to 11 bases. The entire variable domain, with the rest obtained from reference TRBV14 and TRBJ2-3, is as follows: EAGVTQFPSHSVIEKGQTVTLRCDPISGHDNLYWYRRVMGKEIKFLLHFVKESKQDESGMPNNRFLAERTGGTYSTLKVQPAELEDSGVYFCASSQDYIGNTQYFGPGTRLTVL.

This rearrangement joins TRBV4-1 to TRBJ2-3, with 16 bases identical to TRBD2. V lost 4 bases, J lost 1 base, and 11 bases stayed unmatched. The CDR3 extends over 20 amino acids. The germline CDR1 and CDR2 sequences are MGHRA and YSYEKL. Written as DNA, the CDR3 is TGCGCCAGCAGCCTTTCCGGGACTAGCGGGAGGGCCGTCGGCACAGATACGCAGTATTTT. Protein product: CASSLSGTSGRAVGTDTQYF.

The rearrangement uses TRBV27 and TRBJ1-4, with 10 bases matching TRBD1. The length of the CDR3 is 16 residues. The germline V gene encodes CDR1 MNHEY and CDR2 SMNVEV (reference sequence). Trimming removed 7 bases from V and 6 bases from J; junction bases left unmatched: 11. CDR3 sequence: CASKPRPGTGDEKLFF. The CDR3 region has the DNA TGTGCCAGCAAACCTCGCCCCGGGACAGGGGATGAAAAACTGTTTTTT.

This clone was observed a single time. The V gene is TRBV9, the J gene TRBJ2-7, with D maybe TRBD2 (5 bases). Germline assignment: CDR1 SGDLS and CDR2 YYNGEE. The CDR3 is made up of 11 amino acids. The V end was cut by 4 bases, the J end by 7 bases, with 9 bases between. CDR3 sequence: CASSSGLEQYF. The CDR3 DNA sequence: TGTGCCAGCAGCTCAGGACTGGAGCAGTACTTC.

This clone has only one observation. CDR3 protein: CASSLYEKLFF. DNA for the CDR3: TGTGCCAGCAGCTTGTATGAAAAACTGTTTTTT. The V call is TRBV5-8, the J call TRBJ1-4; D gene unclear. CDR3 size: 11 residues. V lost 1 base and J lost 6, with 1 base in between. Germline loops: CDR1 SGHTS, CDR2 YDEGEE.

J is TRBJ1-2 and V is TRBV7-9; 11 bases fit TRBD1. The ends lost 5 bases at V and 5 bases at J; junction bases unmatched: 16. CDR3 length: 18 residues. CDR1 is SEHNR, CDR2 FQNEAQ, per germline (reference sequence). The CDR3 reads CASSPQPGTGTGGYGYTF. In nucleotides, the CDR3 is TGTGCCAGCAGCCCACAGCCCGGCACCGGGACAGGGGGATATGGCTACACCTTC.

The chain is built from TRBV27 and TRBJ2-2, with TRBD2 identical over 13 bases. V lost 4 bases to trimming and J lost 5 bases; unmatched junction nucleotides: 7. Germline V CDR1 and CDR2: MNHEY, SMNVEV (reference sequence). The CDR3 extends over 17 amino acids. The DNA for the CDR3 is TGTGCCAGCAGTTGGACTAGCGGGAGTGTTTTTACCGGGGAGCTGTTTTTT. Amino acid sequence: CASSWTSGSVFTGELFF.

V is TRBV10-3 and J is TRBJ2-7; D tentatively reads TRBD1 or TRBD2 (7 bases each). Germline V gene sequence: CDR1 ENHRY, CDR2 SYGVKD. V gave up 10 bases and J gave up 0 bases, with 22 bases separating them. This CDR3 has 16 residues. CDR3 in amino acids: CATGGPTSASSYEQYF. In nucleotides, the CDR3 is TGTGCCACAGGGGGACCAACTAGCGCAAGCTCCTACGAGCAGTACTTC.

V gene TRBV11-2 combines with J gene TRBJ2-5; D tentatively fits TRBD1 or TRBD2 (5 bases each). CDR3 length: 16 amino acids. The germline V gene encodes CDR1 SGHAT and CDR2 FQNNGV. V lost 5 bases, J lost 5 bases, and 21 bases lay in between. CDR3 sequence reads: CASSKTRTPRGETQYF. The CDR3 DNA follows: TGTGCCAGCAGCAAAACCAGGACACCCCGAGGGGAGACCCAGTACTTC.

This clone was counted a few times. The V call is TRBV6-6, the J call TRBJ2-7; TRBD1 agrees at 7 bases. CDR3 size: 13 residues. Looked up from germline, CDR1 is MNHNY and CDR2 is SVGAGI (reference sequence). J was trimmed by 6 bases and V by 6 bases; bases with no gene match: 8. DNA for the CDR3: TGTGCCAGCAGCATGACAGGGTACTCCGAGCAGTACTTC. This codes for CASSMTGYSEQYF.

This clone was counted between two and nine times. The gene calls are TRBV7-9 and TRBJ2-7; TRBD2 matches at 10 bases. The CDR3 totals 15 residues. The germline V gene encodes CDR1 SEHNR and CDR2 FQNEAQ (reference sequence). V dropped 5 bases and J dropped 5; count of bases not matched to a gene: 9. For the CDR3, the DNA is TGTGCCAGCAGCCATGCTAGCGGGAGTCTCGACGAGCAGTACTTC. Encoded protein: CASSHASGSLDEQYF.

The chain is built from TRBV13 and TRBJ2-7, with 12 bases identical to TRBD1. The V gene's germline CDR1 is PRHDT and CDR2 FYEKMQ (reference sequence). The CDR3 is 16 residues long. The trim removed 4 bases at V and 5 bases at J, leaving 9 bases unmatched. The chain's CDR3 is CASSCVRDRGLDEQYF. CDR3 coding DNA: TGTGCCAGCAGCTGCGTGAGGGACAGGGGGCTCGACGAGCAGTACTTC.

V gene TRBV19 combines with J gene TRBJ2-7; D possibly corresponds to TRBD2 (5 bases). V lost 10 bases and J 6 bases, leaving 13 bases between the germline ends. This CDR3 comprises 11 residues. CDR1 and CDR2 (germline): LNHDA, SQIVND (reference sequence). This CDR3 reads CATLNGVEQYF. The CDR3 coding sequence is TGTGCCACTTTGAACGGGGTCGAGCAGTACTTC.

The rearrangement joins TRBV5-1 to TRBJ2-1; 12 bases are shared with TRBD2. Trimming cost V 0 bases and J 3 bases; bases outside gene matches: 4. CDR1 and CDR2 (germline): SGHRS, YFSETQ. The length of the CDR3 is 17 residues. The DNA for the CDR3 is TGCGCCAGCAGCTTGGAACTAGCGGGGGGCTACTACAATGAGCAGTTCTTC. Translating gives CASSLELAGGYYNEQFF.